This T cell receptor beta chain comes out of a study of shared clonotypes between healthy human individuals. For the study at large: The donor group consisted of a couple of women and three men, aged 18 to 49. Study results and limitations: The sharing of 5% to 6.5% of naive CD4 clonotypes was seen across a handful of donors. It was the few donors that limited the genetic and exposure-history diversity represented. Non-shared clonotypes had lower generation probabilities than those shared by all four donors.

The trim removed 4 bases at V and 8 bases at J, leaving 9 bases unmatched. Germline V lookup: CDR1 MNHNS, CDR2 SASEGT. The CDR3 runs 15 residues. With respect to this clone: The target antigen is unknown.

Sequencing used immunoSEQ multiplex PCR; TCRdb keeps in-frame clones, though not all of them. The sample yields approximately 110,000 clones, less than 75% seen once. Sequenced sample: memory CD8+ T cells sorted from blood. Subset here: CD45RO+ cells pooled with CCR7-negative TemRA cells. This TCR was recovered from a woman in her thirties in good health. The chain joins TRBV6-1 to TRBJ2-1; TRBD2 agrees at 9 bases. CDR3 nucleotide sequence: TGTGCCAGCAGTGCCTTAGCGGGAGCTAGCGATGAGCAGTTCTTC. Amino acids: CASSALAGASDEQFF.